This T cell receptor (beta chain) emerged from a study of T cell responses to AZD1222 COVID-19 vaccine. Germline CDR1 is MNHEY and CDR2 is SMNVEV (reference sequence). The CDR3 contains 10 residues. V was clipped by 6 bases and J by 4 bases, with 3 bases between them. Overall study results and limits: Repertoires in all cases were sampled only once the peak T cell response had passed. An increase in Spike-specific TCR breadth and depth was observed after two AZD1222 doses. Reportedly, nearly half of unique spike TCRs recognized epitopes outside B.1.351/B.1.1.7 mutations.

This clone was detected only once. Its cognate antigen is unknown. TCRdb's copy holds only in-frame clones and misses some; the assay was immunoSEQ multiplex PCR. The sample contains hundreds of thousands of clones, roughly 91% of which appear only once. The sequenced sample was peripheral blood, obtained on day 0 of MenACWY control vaccination. The gene calls are TRBV27 and TRBJ1-1, with unresolved D. This TCR derives from an adult in good health. The chain's CDR3 is CASSLTEAFF. The CDR3 bases are TGTGCCAGCAGCCTCACTGAAGCTTTCTTT.